This TCR beta chain came from a study of regulatory T cells in long-lasting Graves disease. For the study at large: Antithyroid drugs had been taken under 3 months by newly diagnosed Graves' patients.

As for time point: newly diagnosed GD, antithyroid drugs for less than 3 months. The TCR library was made from RNA that had been extracted from PBMCs in TRIzol. CDR3-region Arm-PCR and iRepertoire HTBI primers produced the TCR beta libraries. TCRdb itself ran the multiplex PCR reads through MiXCR, one entry per CDR3 protein. Here the sample spans roughly 410,000 distinct CDR3 sequences, over 14% being singletons. This clonotype showed up many times. What it binds is not known. Study results and caveats: TCR diversity was lower in persistent than newly diagnosed Graves' disease.

This CDR3 is 14 amino acids long. The germline V gene encodes CDR1 MNHEY and CDR2 SVGEGT. V lost 5 bases, J lost 4 bases, and 11 bases lay in between. The same sample was also used in a study of T cells in Graves' hyperthyroidism and ophthalmopathy. From that study: Most clonotypes expanded in thyroid above 0.001 were likewise present in blood.

The chain is built from TRBV6-2 or TRBV6-3 and TRBJ2-2; D may be TRBD1 (6 bases). The material sequenced was peripheral blood mononuclear cells (PBMCs), taken at new diagnosis, from a patient treated with antithyroid drugs. This sequence was found in a woman aged 40 to 55 with Graves disease. The DNA for the CDR3 is TGTGCCAGCAGTGAACGACAGGTCACCGGGGAGCTGTTTTTT. This translates into CASSERQVTGELFF.